The present T cell receptor (beta chain) was sequenced within a study of T cells in Graves' hyperthyroidism and ophthalmopathy. Looking at the study overall: Peripheral blood sampling occurred at initial diagnosis, before any treatment.

This CDR3 is 15 amino acids long. Trimming pared 3 bases from V and 1 base from J, leaving 11 bases between. Study-wide results and limits: The model anticipated ophthalmopathy a median about six months pre-onset. Peripheral blood also featured most of the thyroid clonotypes expanded above 0.001.

Researchers took RNA transcripts and amplified the TCR beta CDR3 regions from them. A first-round RT-PCR of the TCR CDR3 used the HTBI primer set. TCRdb re-derived calls from the multiplex PCR reads in MiXCR, one entry per CDR3 protein. Seen here are hundreds of thousands of distinct CDR3 sequences, 16% observed once, and the top ten hold about 20%. Every diagnosis used clinical symptoms, serum thyroxine and TRAb, thyroid ultrasound and orbital computed tomography. This clonotype showed up many times. Its cognate antigen is unknown. The sequencing sample was made of blood. This TCR was recovered from a woman in her late teens or twenties with Graves' hyperthyroidism. V gene TRBV12-3 or TRBV12-4 combines with J gene TRBJ2-3; D uncertain. The CDR3 bases are TGTGCCAGCAGTTTCCAGGTGTCTGGCACAGATACGCAGTATTTT. Encoded protein: CASSFQVSGTDTQYF.